The rows below give T cell receptor beta chains drawn from one sample of a study of blood T cell repertoires in COVID-19. Generated by immunoSEQ multiplex PCR, the TCRdb table keeps only in-frame clones and is missing some. The profile shows roughly 76,000 clones, 75% to 90% of them singletons. Source material: PBMCs or T cells enriched from blood (not recorded which). The source is a woman aged 50 to 60 with acute COVID-19. Both conserved end residues are part of each CDR3. The D gene is left open where the match is weak. Size values are once, few and many counts, or a class for expanded clones, and some rows have none.

TRBV19,NA,NA,TRBJ1-4,CASRSSRGENEKLFF,TGTGCCAGTCGGTCGAGCCGGGGGGAAAATGAAAAACTGTTTTTT
TRBV9,NA,NA,TRBJ2-2,CASSADSTGELFF,TGTGCCAGCAGCGCTGACAGCACCGGGGAGCTGTTTTTT
TRBV19,NA,NA,TRBJ1-5,CASSPDQDQPQHF,TGTGCCAGTAGCCCCGACCAGGATCAGCCCCAGCATTTT
TRBV6-5,NA,once,TRBJ2-7,CASSHRSAGLGEQYF,TGTGCCAGCAGTCACCGGTCGGCAGGGTTGGGAGAGCAGTACTTC
TRBV2,NA,NA,TRBJ1-5,CASSLGGVSNQPQHF,TGTGCCAGCAGCTTAGGGGGAGTGAGCAATCAGCCCCAGCATTTT
TRBV5-5,TRBD1,NA,TRBJ1-1,CASSAGTGMNTEAFF,TGTGCCAGCAGCGCCGGGACAGGGATGAACACTGAAGCTTTCTTT
TRBV5-1,NA,few,TRBJ2-7,CASSPDPGGSSYEQYF,TGCGCCAGCAGTCCGGACCCTGGAGGGAGTTCCTACGAGCAGTACTTC
TRBV30,NA,NA,TRBJ2-7,CAWQTGTPYEQYF,TGTGCCTGGCAGACAGGCACCCCCTACGAGCAGTACTTC
TRBV28,TRBD1,NA,TRBJ1-2,CASSDPGQGAYGYTF,TGTGCCAGCAGTGATCCGGGACAGGGGGCCTATGGCTACACCTTC
TRBV4-1,TRBD2,NA,TRBJ2-7,CASSQVPGLAGKYEQYF,TGCGCCAGCAGCCAAGTACCGGGACTAGCGGGAAAATACGAGCAGTACTTC
TRBV5-4,TRBD1,NA,TRBJ2-2,CASSGKTGEFTGELFF,TGTGCCAGCAGCGGGAAGACAGGGGAGTTCACCGGGGAGCTGTTTTTT
TRBV4-1,NA,NA,TRBJ2-7,CASSRSDRGTKYF,TGCGCCAGCAGCCGATCCGACCGGGGGACGAAGTACTTC
TRBV3-1/TRBV3-2,TRBD1,NA,TRBJ1-1,CASSQDSTGTGVMNTEAFF,TGTGCCAGCAGCCAAGACTCAACCGGGACAGGGGTCATGAACACTGAAGCTTTCTTT
TRBV2,NA,NA,TRBJ2-1,CASSDSVSSYNEQFF,TGTGCCAGCAGTGACTCGGTAAGCTCCTACAATGAGCAGTTCTTC
TRBV9,NA,NA,TRBJ1-1,CASSTRGGGYTEAFF,TGTGCCAGCAGCACCCGAGGGGGTGGGTACACTGAAGCTTTCTTT
TRBV18,NA,once,TRBJ1-4,CASSPSPATNEKLFF,TGTGCCAGCTCACCTAGCCCCGCAACTAATGAAAAACTGTTTTTT
TRBV7-9,NA,NA,TRBJ2-3,CASSLEPGISTDTQYF,TGTGCCAGCAGCTTAGAGCCAGGGATTAGCACAGATACGCAGTATTTT
TRBV4-1,TRBD2,NA,TRBJ2-3,CASSRGLAGGDTQYF,TGCGCCAGCAGCCGAGGACTAGCGGGAGGCGATACGCAGTATTTT
TRBV6-2/TRBV6-3,TRBD2,NA,TRBJ2-3,CASSPGTSGTFADTQYF,TGTGCCAGCAGTCCCGGGACTAGCGGGACGTTCGCAGATACGCAGTATTTT
TRBV7-2,TRBD1,NA,TRBJ2-1,CASSWTGGAGYNEQFF,TGTGCCAGCAGCTGGACAGGGGGCGCGGGATACAATGAGCAGTTCTTC
TRBV29-1,NA,NA,TRBJ2-5,CSVGQQGGETQYF,TGCAGCGTGGGGCAACAGGGAGGGGAGACCCAGTACTTC
TRBV5-5,TRBD1,NA,TRBJ1-2,CASKPIDRENNGYTF,TGTGCCAGCAAACCCATCGACAGGGAGAATAATGGCTACACCTTC
TRBV5-4,TRBD1,NA,TRBJ1-1,CASSATRRTGRAFF,TGTGCCAGCAGCGCGACGCGACGGACAGGGAGGGCTTTCTTT
TRBV29-1,NA,NA,TRBJ2-1,CSVESDREFSSYNEQFF,TGCAGCGTTGAGAGCGACCGCGAGTTTTCCTCCTACAATGAGCAGTTCTTC
TRBV10-3,TRBD2,NA,TRBJ2-2,CAIRREGDTGELFF,TGTGCCATCAGGCGGGAGGGCGACACCGGGGAGCTGTTTTTT
TRBV13,TRBD2,few,TRBJ2-7,CASSPGLAIFYEQYF,TGTGCCAGCAGTCCGGGACTAGCGATCTTCTACGAGCAGTACTTC
TRBV23-1,TRBD2,NA,TRBJ2-1,CASSHGRESHNEQFF,TGCGCCAGCAGTCATGGGCGGGAGTCGCACAATGAGCAGTTCTTC
TRBV6-5,TRBD2,NA,TRBJ2-1,CASSYSGTSGYNEQFF,TGTGCCAGCAGTTACTCGGGGACTAGCGGATACAATGAGCAGTTCTTC
TRBV6-2/TRBV6-3,NA,NA,TRBJ2-1,CASSDPGLPDVSYNEQFF,TGTGCCAGCAGCGACCCCGGACTCCCCGATGTCTCCTACAATGAGCAGTTCTTC
TRBV10-3,NA,once,TRBJ2-7,CAISGSSSEQYF,TGTGCCATCAGTGGAAGTTCTAGCGAGCAGTACTTC
TRBV18,TRBD1,NA,TRBJ1-4,CASSPADRGNEKLFF,TGTGCCAGCTCACCCGCGGACAGGGGAAATGAAAAACTGTTTTTT
TRBV18,NA,NA,TRBJ2-1,CASSPPNVEDEQFF,TGTGCCAGCTCACCACCGAACGTTGAGGATGAGCAGTTCTTC
TRBV9,NA,once,TRBJ2-2,CASSVRGDSNTGELFF,TGTGCCAGCAGCGTAAGAGGGGACTCGAACACCGGGGAGCTGTTTTTT
TRBV15,NA,NA,TRBJ2-2,CATSRTLVTEGGELFF,TGTGCCACCAGCAGAACCCTAGTGACTGAGGGCGGGGAGCTGTTTTTT
TRBV9,TRBD1,NA,TRBJ2-7,CASSVRTGEYDEQYF,TGTGCCAGCAGCGTCCGGACAGGGGAGTACGACGAGCAGTACTTC
TRBV11-2,NA,NA,TRBJ1-2,CASSLVGASGYTF,TGTGCCAGCAGCTTAGTTGGGGCTAGTGGCTACACCTTC
TRBV18,TRBD2,once,TRBJ2-7,CASSPSGGSYEQYF,TGTGCCAGCTCACCGTCGGGGGGCTCCTACGAGCAGTACTTC
TRBV6-5,NA,NA,TRBJ1-2,CASGPHVDSNYGYTF,TGTGCCAGCGGCCCCCACGTCGACAGTAACTATGGCTACACCTTC
TRBV9,TRBD2,NA,TRBJ2-1,CASSVLMGGTADEQFF,TGTGCCAGCAGCGTCCTCATGGGGGGGACTGCCGATGAGCAGTTCTTC
TRBV7-2,NA,NA,TRBJ1-1,CASSLTTGFEAFF,TGTGCCAGCAGCTTAACTACGGGATTTGAAGCTTTCTTT
TRBV5-5,TRBD2,NA,TRBJ2-1,CASSSPPAGWEQFF,TGTGCCAGCAGCTCCCCACCAGCGGGGTGGGAGCAGTTCTTC
TRBV15,NA,NA,TRBJ1-1,CATSRGDTNTEAFF,TGTGCCACCAGCAGAGGGGACACTAACACTGAAGCTTTCTTT
TRBV9,NA,NA,TRBJ1-4,CASSVGQTTTNEKLFF,TGTGCCAGCAGCGTAGGACAGACCACAACTAATGAAAAACTGTTTTTT
TRBV24-1,NA,few,TRBJ1-1,CATSDDLAREAFF,TGTGCCACCAGTGATGATCTGGCACGAGAAGCTTTCTTT
TRBV29-1,NA,once,TRBJ2-2,CSVVGLPGELFF,TGCAGCGTTGTAGGACTGCCGGGGGAGCTGTTTTTT
TRBV27,TRBD1,NA,TRBJ1-2,CASRPQGAENYGYTF,TGTGCCAGCAGGCCACAGGGGGCTGAGAACTATGGCTACACCTTC
TRBV2,TRBD2,NA,TRBJ2-1,CASSRGLAGGYNEQFF,TGTGCCAGCAGCCGCGGACTAGCGGGAGGCTACAATGAGCAGTTCTTC
TRBV18,NA,NA,TRBJ1-1,CASSESTGSMNTEAFF,TGTGCCAGCTCGGAGTCGACAGGATCCATGAACACTGAAGCTTTCTTT